A selection of T cell receptor beta chains follows, all from one sample in a study of blood T cells in healthy people across ages. Each CDR3 protein is one row after TCRdb ran MiXCR on the 5' RACE reads. This sample has approximately 940,000 distinct CDR3 sequences; roughly 52% occur once, and the top ten carry roughly 13%. Sequenced sample: blood. The origin of the receptors is a man aged 30 to 45 in good health. Each CDR3 is given without its conserved first and last residue.

v_gene,j_gene,CDR3aa
TRBV9,TRBJ2-7,ASSGGTTTHEQY
TRBV6-1,TRBJ2-7,ASSVQGFAYEQY
TRBV25-1,TRBJ2-1,ASTGPRSYNEQF
TRBV6-1,TRBJ2-1,ASRLSASYNEQF
TRBV5-1,TRBJ1-4,ASSPGGNEKLF
TRBV9,TRBJ2-5,ASSLRTSGGPATTQY
TRBV20-1,TRBJ1-2,SARDMRLNYGYT
TRBV29-1,TRBJ2-5,SVVTGPGQAQY
TRBV7-2,TRBJ2-3,ASKEYGPRPADTQY
TRBV10-3,TRBJ2-1,AISDSGTVWNEQF
TRBV6-1,TRBJ2-7,ASSHPGQGFYEQY
TRBV12-3/TRBV12-4,TRBJ2-7,ASSVQGASYEQY
TRBV29-1,TRBJ2-1,SVEFLLTHNEQF
TRBV7-2,TRBJ2-3,ASSLVATSTDTQY
TRBV20-1,TRBJ2-3,SAPWSGGSTDTQY